This passage covers 15 T cell receptor beta chains from one sample sequenced in a study of T-cell reconstitution after alpha-beta-depleted transplantation in children. Unique molecular identifiers were incorporated when the TCRbeta library was constructed. TCRdb reprocessed the PCR reads with MiXCR, giving one entry per CDR3 protein. The sample carries around 400,000 distinct CDR3 sequences, roughly 20% recorded once. This specimen consisted of PBMCs from the stem cell graft donor, obtained from the stem cell graft. These receptors all stem from a human donor who donated a stem cell graft to a child with acute myeloid leukemia.

The chain is built from TRBV20-1 and TRBJ2-3, with 8 nucleotides matching TRBD2. Germline CDR1 is DFQATT and CDR2 is SNEGSKA (reference sequence). The CDR3 has 16 amino acids. Losses at the gene ends were 3 bases for V and 2 bases for J; bases not matched to a gene: 10. The CDR3 sequence: CSASSITSGNTDTQYF. The CDR3 DNA reads TGCAGTGCTAGTTCCATAACTAGCGGCAACACAGATACGCAGTATTTT.

This clonotype was found a few times. The V call is TRBV12-3 or TRBV12-4, the J call TRBJ2-2, with D maybe TRBD1 (5 bases). The CDR3 is 16 amino acids. The ends were cut back, 5 bases at V and 2 bases at J, with 15 bases in the middle. In DNA form, the CDR3 reads TGTGCCAGCAGTCCCCGAAACAGGATCAACACCGGGGAGCTGTTTTTT. The encoded protein is CASSPRNRINTGELFF.

The chain carries TRBV5-1 and TRBJ1-1; D is perhaps TRBD1 (6 bases). This CDR3 has 14 amino acids. Germline V gene data show CDR1 as SGHRS and CDR2 as YFSETQ. Trimming took off 0 bases at V and 4 bases at J, with 10 bases between the two ends. CDR3 sequence reads: CASSLGTDSTEAFF. CDR3 coding DNA: TGCGCCAGCAGCTTGGGGACAGACTCCACTGAAGCTTTCTTT.

V is TRBV29-1 and J is TRBJ2-7, with 11 nucleotides matching TRBD2. The J segment lost 7 bases and the V segment lost 4 bases, leaving 6 bases of the junction unmatched. From germline, CDR1 is SQVTM and CDR2 ANQGSEA. The CDR3 is 13 residues long. In DNA, the CDR3 is TGCAGCGTTGTACTAGCGGGAGAGGGGGAGCAGTACTTC. Translating gives CSVVLAGEGEQYF.

This clonotype was detected ten times or more. The rearrangement joins TRBV29-1 to TRBJ2-7; 8 bases are a match to TRBD1. Trimming cost V 6 bases and J 3 bases; bases outside gene matches: 7. Germline CDR1 reads SQVTM; CDR2 reads ANQGSEA. This CDR3 is 13 amino acids long. CDR3 coding DNA: TGCAGCGTCAGCAGGGGGCGAGTCTACGAGCAGTACTTC. Translation: CSVSRGRVYEQYF.

This clonotype has only a few counts. This chain uses TRBV12-3 or TRBV12-4 with TRBJ2-2; D is undetermined. The V end lost 3 bases, the J end lost 0 bases, and 8 bases lay between the germline ends. The length of the CDR3 is 15 residues. The CDR3 nucleotides read TGTGCCAGCAGTTTGTACCAGTCGAACACCGGGGAGCTGTTTTTT. It yields the protein CASSLYQSNTGELFF.

The chain is built from TRBV20-1 and TRBJ2-1; D is unclear. This CDR3 is 14 amino acids long. Trimming removed 3 bases at V and 2 bases at J, with 11 bases between. Germline loops: CDR1 DFQATT, CDR2 SNEGSKA (reference sequence). The CDR3 DNA reads as TGCAGTGCTAGTGGTACTTGGACCTACAATGAGCAGTTCTTC. This gives the protein CSASGTWTYNEQFF.

This clonotype was detected only a few times. One junction end does not reproduce the germline sequence, and a read error may be involved. V and J are TRBV20-1 and TRBJ1-2, with TRBD1 matching 8 bases. CDR3 length equals 10 residues. Germline lookup yields CDR1 DFQATT and CDR2 SNEGSKA (reference sequence). In DNA, the CDR3 is TGCAGTGCCGCAGGACAGGGCGCTGCCTTC. This translates into CSAAGQGAAF.

The rearrangement uses TRBV4-2 and TRBJ2-6; 8 bases are shared with TRBD1. The CDR3 has 18 residues. Trimming at V came to 3 bases and at J to 0 bases, leaving 7 bases not matched to a gene. Germline V gene data show CDR1 as LGHNA and CDR2 as YNFKEQ. The CDR3 DNA reads as TGTGCCAGCAGCCACTGGACAGGGTCTTCCTCTGGGGCCAACGTCCTGACTTTC. It encodes CASSHWTGSSSGANVLTF.

CDR3 loop: CASSLADPSYEQYF. CDR3 DNA: TGCGCCAGCAGCTTGGCAGATCCATCCTACGAGCAGTACTTC. The rearrangement links TRBV5-1 to TRBJ2-7; D remains unclear. Germline CDR1 reads SGHRS; CDR2 reads YFSETQ. The CDR3 contains 14 residues. V was trimmed by 0 bases and J by 1 base, leaving 8 bases between them.

This clonotype has ten or more counts. The chain joins TRBV6-5 to TRBJ2-7; possibly TRBD2 for D (5 bases). Deletions cut 0 bases from V and 3 bases from J, with 9 bases between. This CDR3 region has 14 residues. Germline values: CDR1 MNHEY, CDR2 SVGAGI. The CDR3 bases are TGTGCCAGCAGTTACTCTAGGACTTACTACGAGCAGTACTTC. Its translation is CASSYSRTYYEQYF.

This clonotype was detected a few times. The rearrangement uses TRBV7-2 and TRBJ2-3, with TRBD2 matching 9 bases. Germline V CDR1 and CDR2: SGHTA, FQGNSA. V lost 6 bases, J lost 2 bases, and 6 bases stayed unmatched. The CDR3 loop spans 15 amino acids. CDR3 nucleotide sequence: TGTGCCAGCAGTAAAGCGGGAGGTTACACAGATACGCAGTATTTT. Residues: CASSKAGGYTDTQYF.

The rearrangement uses TRBV20-1 and TRBJ2-4, with 7 bases lining up with TRBD1. With 0 bases clipped from V and 2 bases from J, the junction kept 4 bases outside the gene matches. Looked up from germline, CDR1 is DFQATT and CDR2 is SNEGSKA (reference sequence). This CDR3 contains 15 residues. The CDR3 is CSARDQQGTKNIQYF. Here the CDR3 DNA reads TGCAGTGCTAGAGATCAACAGGGGACCAAAAACATTCAGTACTTC.

This clonotype has just a few counts. The chain recombines TRBV5-1 with TRBJ1-2; D may be TRBD1 (5 bases). CDR1 and CDR2 from the germline V gene are SGHRS and YFSETQ. This CDR3 is built from 12 residues. V dropped 0 bases and J dropped 7 bases, with 7 bases sitting between them. For the CDR3, the DNA is TGCGCCAGCAGCTTGGATGGGGCTGGCTACACCTTC. Its translation is CASSLDGAGYTF.

The chain combines TRBV19 with TRBJ2-7, with 7 bases lining up with TRBD1. CDR1 is LNHDA, CDR2 SQIVND, per germline (reference sequence). CDR3 length equals 16 residues. The V gene end was trimmed by 6 bases and the J gene end by 0 bases; junction bases not matched to a gene: 11. The CDR3 region has the DNA TGTGCCAGTAGCCCACGGGGACAGACATCCTCCTACGAGCAGTACTTC. Amino acid sequence: CASSPRGQTSSYEQYF.